Included here is one T cell receptor (beta chain) sequence, with context. Its antigen remains unknown. The sample is drawn from a study of T cell responses to AZD1222 COVID-19 vaccine. Study observations and caveats: Only 5 to 7 individuals given AZD1222 were seropositive at baseline. Donors were mostly white British, more females; clonal diversity possibly underestimated.

CDR3 length: 15 residues. Per germline, CDR1 SGHAT and CDR2 FQDESV (reference sequence). V was clipped by 1 base and J by 0 bases, with 6 bases between them. Generated by immunoSEQ multiplex PCR, the TCRdb table keeps only in-frame clones and is missing some. The sample holds about 120,000 clones, about 93% seen once. This rearrangement joins TRBV11-1 to TRBJ2-2; D ambiguous. The sequence derives from an adult who received the AZD1222 COVID-19 vaccine. Source: peripheral blood, taken 28 days after the second AZD1222 dose. CDR3: CASSLDPANTGELFF. CDR3 nucleotides: TGTGCCAGCAGCTTAGATCCAGCGAACACCGGGGAGCTGTTTTTT.